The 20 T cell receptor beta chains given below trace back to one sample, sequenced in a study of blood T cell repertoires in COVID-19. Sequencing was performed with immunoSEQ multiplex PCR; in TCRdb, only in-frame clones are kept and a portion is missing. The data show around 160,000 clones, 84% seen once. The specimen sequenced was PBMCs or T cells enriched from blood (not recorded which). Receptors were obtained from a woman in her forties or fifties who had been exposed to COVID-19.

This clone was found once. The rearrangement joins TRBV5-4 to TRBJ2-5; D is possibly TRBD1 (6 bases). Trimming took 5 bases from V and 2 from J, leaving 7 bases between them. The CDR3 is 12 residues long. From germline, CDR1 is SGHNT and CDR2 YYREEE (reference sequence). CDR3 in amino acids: CASSGQQETQYF. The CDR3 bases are TGTGCCAGCAGTGGACAGCAAGAGACCCAGTACTTC.

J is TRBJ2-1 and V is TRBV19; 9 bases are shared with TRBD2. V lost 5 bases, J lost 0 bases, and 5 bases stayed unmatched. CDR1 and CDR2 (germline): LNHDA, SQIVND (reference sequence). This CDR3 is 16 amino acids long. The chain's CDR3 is CASSLRGGSSYNEQFF. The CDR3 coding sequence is TGTGCCAGTAGTTTGCGGGGGGGGAGCTCCTACAATGAGCAGTTCTTC.

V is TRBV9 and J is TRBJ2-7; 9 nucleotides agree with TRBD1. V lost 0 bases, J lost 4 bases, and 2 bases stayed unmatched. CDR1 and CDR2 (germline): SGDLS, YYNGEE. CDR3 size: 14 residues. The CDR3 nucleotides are TGTGCCAGCAGCGTAGGGGACAGGGTATACGAGCAGTACTTC. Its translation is CASSVGDRVYEQYF.

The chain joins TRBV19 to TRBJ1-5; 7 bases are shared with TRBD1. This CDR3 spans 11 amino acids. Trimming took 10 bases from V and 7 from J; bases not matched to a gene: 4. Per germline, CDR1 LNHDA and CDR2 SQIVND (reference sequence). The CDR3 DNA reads TGTGCCACGGGACAGCTCCAGCCCCAGCATTTT. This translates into CATGQLQPQHF. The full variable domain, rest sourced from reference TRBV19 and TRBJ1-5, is DGGITQSPKYLFRKEGQNVTLSCEQNLNHDAMYWYRQDPGQGLRLIYYSQIVNDFQKGDIAEGYSVSREKKESFPLTVTSAQKNPTAFYLCATGQLQPQHFGDGTRLSIL.

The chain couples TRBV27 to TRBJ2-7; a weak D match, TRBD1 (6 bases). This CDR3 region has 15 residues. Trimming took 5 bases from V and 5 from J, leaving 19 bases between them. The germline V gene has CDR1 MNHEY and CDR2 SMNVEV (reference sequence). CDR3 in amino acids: CASSGLTGLGDEQYF. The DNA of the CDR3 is TGTGCCAGCAGTGGGCTCACAGGGTTGGGAGACGAGCAGTACTTC.

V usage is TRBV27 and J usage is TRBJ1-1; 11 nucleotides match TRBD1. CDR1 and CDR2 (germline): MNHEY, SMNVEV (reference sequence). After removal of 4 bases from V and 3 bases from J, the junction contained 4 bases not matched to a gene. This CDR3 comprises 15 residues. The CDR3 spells CASSWDRGSHTEAFF. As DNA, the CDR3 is TGTGCCAGCAGTTGGGACAGGGGGTCGCACACTGAAGCTTTCTTT.

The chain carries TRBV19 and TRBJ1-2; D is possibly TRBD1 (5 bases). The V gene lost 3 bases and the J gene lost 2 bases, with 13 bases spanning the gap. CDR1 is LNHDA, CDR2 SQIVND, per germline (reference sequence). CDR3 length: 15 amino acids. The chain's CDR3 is CASSIGGTPNYGYTF. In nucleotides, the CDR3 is TGTGCCAGTAGTATTGGGGGGACCCCCAACTATGGCTACACCTTC.

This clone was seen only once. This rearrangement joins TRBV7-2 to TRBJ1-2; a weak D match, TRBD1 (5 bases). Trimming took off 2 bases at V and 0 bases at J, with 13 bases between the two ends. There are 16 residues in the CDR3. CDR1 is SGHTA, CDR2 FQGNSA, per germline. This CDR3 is CASSLSGQGTNYGYTF. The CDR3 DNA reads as TGTGCCAGCAGCTTATCGGGTCAGGGAACTAACTATGGCTACACCTTC.

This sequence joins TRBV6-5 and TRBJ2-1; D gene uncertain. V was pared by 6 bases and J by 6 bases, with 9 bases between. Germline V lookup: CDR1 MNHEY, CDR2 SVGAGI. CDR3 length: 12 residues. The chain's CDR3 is CASSRFGNEQFF. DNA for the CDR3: TGTGCCAGCAGCCGTTTCGGCAATGAGCAGTTCTTC.

The CDR3 region is CASSERGTSLNEQFF. The DNA of the CDR3 is TGTGCCAGCAGTGAACGGGGGACTAGCCTCAATGAGCAGTTCTTC. V is TRBV2 and J is TRBJ2-1, with 9 positions matching TRBD2. In germline, CDR1 is SNHLY, CDR2 FYNNEI. Losses at the gene ends were 2 bases for V and 6 bases for J; bases not matched to a gene: 5. The CDR3 is made up of 15 amino acids.

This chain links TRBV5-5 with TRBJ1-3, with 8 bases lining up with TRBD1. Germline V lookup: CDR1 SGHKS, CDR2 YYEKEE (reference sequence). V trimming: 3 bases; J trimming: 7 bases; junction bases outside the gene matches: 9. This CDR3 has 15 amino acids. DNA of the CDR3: TGTGCCAGCAGCTGGGAGCCTCGACAGGGGAACACCATATATTTT. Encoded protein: CASSWEPRQGNTIYF.

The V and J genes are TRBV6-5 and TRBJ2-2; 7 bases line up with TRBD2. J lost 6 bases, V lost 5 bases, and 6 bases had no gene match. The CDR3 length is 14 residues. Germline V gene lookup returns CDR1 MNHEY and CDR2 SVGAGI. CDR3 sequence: CASSRLGGSGELFF. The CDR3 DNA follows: TGTGCCAGCAGTCGCCTCGGGGGGTCCGGGGAGCTGTTTTTT.

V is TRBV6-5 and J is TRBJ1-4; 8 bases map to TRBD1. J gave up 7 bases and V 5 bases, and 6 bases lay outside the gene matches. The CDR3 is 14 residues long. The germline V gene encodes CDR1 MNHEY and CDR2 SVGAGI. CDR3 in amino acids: CASSNTGGVEKLFF. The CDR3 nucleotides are TGTGCCAGCAGTAACACAGGGGGTGTTGAAAAACTGTTTTTT.

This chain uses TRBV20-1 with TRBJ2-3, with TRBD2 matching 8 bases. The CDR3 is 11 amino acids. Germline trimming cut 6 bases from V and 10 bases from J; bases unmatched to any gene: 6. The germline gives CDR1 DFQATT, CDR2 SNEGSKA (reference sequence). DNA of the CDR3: TGCAGTGCCCGGGGGGGTGTCGCGCAGTATTTT. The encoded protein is CSARGGVAQYF.

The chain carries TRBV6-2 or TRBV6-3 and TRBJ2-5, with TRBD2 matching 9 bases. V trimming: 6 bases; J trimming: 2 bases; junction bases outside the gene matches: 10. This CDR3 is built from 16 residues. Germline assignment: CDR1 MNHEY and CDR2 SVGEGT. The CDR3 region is CASSPLLAGGQETQYF. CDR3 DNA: TGTGCCAGCAGCCCCCTACTGGCGGGGGGGCAAGAGACCCAGTACTTC.

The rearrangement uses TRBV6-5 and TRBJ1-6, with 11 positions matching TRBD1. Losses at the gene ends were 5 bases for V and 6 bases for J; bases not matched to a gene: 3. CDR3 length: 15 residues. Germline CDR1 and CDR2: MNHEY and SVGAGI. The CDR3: CASSRGTGGNSPLHF. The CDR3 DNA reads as TGTGCCAGCAGTCGAGGGACAGGGGGTAATTCACCCCTCCACTTT.

CDR3 nucleotide sequence: TGTGCCAGTAACCCAGAGGTTCGGAACACTGAAGCTTTCTTT. Translated, it gives CASNPEVRNTEAFF. The J gene is TRBJ1-1, the V gene TRBV19; D is unresolved. CDR3 length: 14 amino acids. Trimming cost V 7 bases and J 1 base, with 13 bases left between them. Germline V gives CDR1 LNHDA, CDR2 SQIVND (reference sequence).

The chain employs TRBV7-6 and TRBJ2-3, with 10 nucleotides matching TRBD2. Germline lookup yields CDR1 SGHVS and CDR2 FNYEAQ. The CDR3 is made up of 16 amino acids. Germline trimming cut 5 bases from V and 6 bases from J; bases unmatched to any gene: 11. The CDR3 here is CASSLGTSATMDTQYF. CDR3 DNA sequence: TGTGCCAGCAGCCTCGGGACTAGCGCCACCATGGATACGCAGTATTTT.

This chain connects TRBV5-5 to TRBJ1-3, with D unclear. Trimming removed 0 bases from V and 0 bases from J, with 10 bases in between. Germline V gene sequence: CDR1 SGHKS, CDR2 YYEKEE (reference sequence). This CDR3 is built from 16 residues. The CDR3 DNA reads TGTGCCAGCAGCTTGGCGGACTGGGTCTCTGGAAACACCATATATTTT. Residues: CASSLADWVSGNTIYF.

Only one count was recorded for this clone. The CDR3 nucleotides are TGTGCCAGTACCATAGACAGGGATCGGCAGAACACTGAAGCTTTCTTT. This codes for CASTIDRDRQNTEAFF. The rearrangement uses TRBV19 and TRBJ1-1, with 7 bases identical to TRBD1. Per germline, CDR1 LNHDA and CDR2 SQIVND (reference sequence). The CDR3 covers 16 residues. V lost 7 bases and J lost 1; bases outside the gene matches: 12.